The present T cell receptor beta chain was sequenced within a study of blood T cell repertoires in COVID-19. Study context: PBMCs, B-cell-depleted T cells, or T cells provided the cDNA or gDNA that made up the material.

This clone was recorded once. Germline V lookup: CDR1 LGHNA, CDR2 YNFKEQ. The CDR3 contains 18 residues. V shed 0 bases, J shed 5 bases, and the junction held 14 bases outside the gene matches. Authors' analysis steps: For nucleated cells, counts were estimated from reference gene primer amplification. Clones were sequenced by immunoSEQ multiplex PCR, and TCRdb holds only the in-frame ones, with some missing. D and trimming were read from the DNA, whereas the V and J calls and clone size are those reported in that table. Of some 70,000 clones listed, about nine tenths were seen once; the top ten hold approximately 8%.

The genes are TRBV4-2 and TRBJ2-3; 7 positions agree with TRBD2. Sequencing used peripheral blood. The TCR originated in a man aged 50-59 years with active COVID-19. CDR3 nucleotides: TGTGCCAGCAGCCAAGATAGGTTTAGGAGCGGGGTGGGAGATACGCAGTATTTT. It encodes CASSQDRFRSGVGDTQYF.